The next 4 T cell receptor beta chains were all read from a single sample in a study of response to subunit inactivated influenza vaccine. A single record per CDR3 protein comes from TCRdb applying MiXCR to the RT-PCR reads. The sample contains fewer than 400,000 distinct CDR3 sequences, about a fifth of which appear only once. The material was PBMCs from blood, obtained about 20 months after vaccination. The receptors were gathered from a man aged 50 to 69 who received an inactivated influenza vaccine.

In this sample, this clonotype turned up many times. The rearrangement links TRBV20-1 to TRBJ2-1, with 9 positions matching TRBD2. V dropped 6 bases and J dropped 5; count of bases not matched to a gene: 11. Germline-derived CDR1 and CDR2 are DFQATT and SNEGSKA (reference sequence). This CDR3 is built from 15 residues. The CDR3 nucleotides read TGCAGTGCCCCCGATGCTAGCGGGGCGCACAATGAGCAGTTCTTC. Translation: CSAPDASGAHNEQFF.

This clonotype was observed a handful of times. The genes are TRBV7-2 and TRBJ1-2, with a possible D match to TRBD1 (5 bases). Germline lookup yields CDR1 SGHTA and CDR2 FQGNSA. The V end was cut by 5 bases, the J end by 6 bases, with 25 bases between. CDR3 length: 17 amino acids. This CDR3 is CASSPPFQGRVQDGYTF. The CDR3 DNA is TGTGCCAGCAGCCCCCCATTCCAGGGACGCGTTCAGGATGGCTACACCTTC.

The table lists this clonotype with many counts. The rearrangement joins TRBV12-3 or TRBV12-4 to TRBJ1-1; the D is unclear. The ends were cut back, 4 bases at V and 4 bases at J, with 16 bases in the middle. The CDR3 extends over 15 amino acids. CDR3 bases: TGTGCCAGCAGTTCTGGGCAAGGATGGCGCACTGAAGCTTTCTTT. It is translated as CASSSGQGWRTEAFF.

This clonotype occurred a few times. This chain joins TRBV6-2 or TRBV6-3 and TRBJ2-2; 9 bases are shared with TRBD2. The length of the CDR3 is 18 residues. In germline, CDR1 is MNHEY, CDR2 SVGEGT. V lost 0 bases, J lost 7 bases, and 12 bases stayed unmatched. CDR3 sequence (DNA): TGTGCCAGCAGTTACTCGATTGCGGGAGGGCCAAGAAACGGGGAGCTGTTTTTT. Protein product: CASSYSIAGGPRNGELFF.